This TCR beta chain is drawn from a study of blood T cell repertoires in COVID-19. The length of the CDR3 is 16 residues. V was trimmed by 5 bases and J by 4 bases, leaving 18 bases between them. CDR1 and CDR2 from the germline V gene are SEHNR and FQNEAQ (reference sequence). Profiling relied on immunoSEQ multiplex PCR, and the TCRdb table lists in-frame clones only, not all of them. The repertoire holds 140,000 or so clones, with roughly 84% as singletons. The clonotype originates from a man in his 60s with active or convalescent COVID-19. V and J are TRBV7-9 and TRBJ1-5, with D perhaps TRBD1 (5 bases). The sample taken for sequencing was peripheral blood. The CDR3 bases are TGTGCCAGCAGCCCAACGGACACGGGAGGGAATCAGCCCCAGCATTTT. It yields the protein CASSPTDTGGNQPQHF.